A single T cell receptor beta chain is shown here with its context. V shed 4 bases and J 3 bases; nucleotides not matched to a gene: 2. Looked up from germline, CDR1 is MNHEY and CDR2 is SMNVEV (reference sequence). The CDR3 covers 13 residues. This record belongs to a study of technical replicates of blood from several donors. TCRdb's table, derived via immunoSEQ multiplex PCR, lists solely in-frame clones and lacks some. The data show roughly 57,000 clones, with roughly 95% seen just once and about 3% held by the top ten. This TCR was sampled from a human donor in good health. Some clones in this sample may be carry-over from other donors' samples. Material for sequencing was PBMCs. V gene TRBV27 combines with J gene TRBJ2-7; 8 bases match TRBD1. CDR3 nucleotides: TGTGCCAGCAGTTGGACAGGGTTCTACGAGCAGTACTTC. This gives the protein CASSWTGFYEQYF.